This TCR beta chain was captured by sequencing in a study of neurological immune-mediated disorders. CDR1 is SQVTM, CDR2 ANQGSEA, per germline. CDR3 length equals 13 residues. Trimming pared 4 bases from V and 3 bases from J, leaving 12 bases between. TCRdb used MiXCR to reprocess the 5' RACE reads, holding one entry per CDR3 protein. The sample holds 60,000 to 90,000 distinct CDR3 sequences, roughly 10% seen once. The time point denotes: longitudinal time-point 1 (baseline). This clonotype appeared many times. V gene TRBV29-1 combines with J gene TRBJ1-2, with D tentatively TRBD1 (5 bases). Sequencing input: PBMCs. This clonotype originated in a man between 25 and 39 years old in good health. The CDR3 region has the DNA TGCAGCGTTGTAGGAGGGGTGGACTATGGCTACACCTTC. Its protein is CSVVGGVDYGYTF.